Following are 3 T cell receptor beta chains from one sample sequenced in a study of PD-1 blockade in classical Hodgkin lymphoma. Method: immunoSEQ multiplex PCR; TCRdb's copy keeps in-frame clones and lacks some. Of about 28,000 clones in the sample, 80% are singletons; the top ten hold 16%. Time point defined: cycle 4 day 1 (C4D1), after less than 7 weeks of nivolumab. No patient escaped relapse after autologous stem cell transplantation, and brentuximab vedotin exposure varied. The source material was peripheral blood mononuclear cells (PBMCs), sampled before the fourth cycle of nivolumab. All receptors derive from a human donor with classical Hodgkin lymphoma.

This sequence joins TRBV6-4 and TRBJ2-2; D perhaps matches TRBD1 (5 bases). The germline gives CDR1 MRHNA, CDR2 SNTAGT. The CDR3 contains 13 residues. V shed 4 bases and J shed 3 bases, with 6 bases lying between them. Here the CDR3 reads CASSVGDTGELFF. CDR3 DNA: TGTGCCAGCAGTGTAGGGGACACCGGGGAGCTGTTTTTT.

There are a few counts of this clone. This chain joins TRBV6-1 and TRBJ1-3; D is perhaps TRBD1 (6 bases). Germline CDR1 MNHNS, CDR2 SASEGT. Trimming removed 4 bases from V and 4 bases from J, with 14 bases in between. The CDR3 is made up of 15 amino acids. In DNA form, the CDR3 reads TGTGCCAGCAGTGTTACAGGGACCTCCGGAAACACCATATATTTT. This sequence encodes CASSVTGTSGNTIYF.

The V gene is TRBV6-6, the J gene TRBJ1-3; no firm D call. The CDR3 contains 14 residues. Trimming pared 5 bases from V and 2 bases from J, leaving 10 bases between. CDR1 MNHNY and CDR2 SVGAGI come from the germline V gene (reference sequence). The CDR3 loop is CASSLTGTGNTIYF. The CDR3 DNA follows: TGTGCCAGCAGTCTCACCGGGACTGGAAACACCATATATTTT.